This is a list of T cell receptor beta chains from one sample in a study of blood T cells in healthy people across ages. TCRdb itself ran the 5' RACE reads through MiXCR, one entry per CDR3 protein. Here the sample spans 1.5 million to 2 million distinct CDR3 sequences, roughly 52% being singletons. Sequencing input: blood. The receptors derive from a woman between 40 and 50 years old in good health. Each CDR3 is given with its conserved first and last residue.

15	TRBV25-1	CASSEYGKGRYIQYF
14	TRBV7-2	CASSRRSGSYEQYF
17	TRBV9	CASSVASGAGGSYEQYF
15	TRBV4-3	CASSEAQGRNQPQHF
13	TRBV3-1	CASSQETSQPQHF
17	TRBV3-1	CASSQFRTGLAKNIQYF
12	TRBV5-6	CASSSEVVGYTF
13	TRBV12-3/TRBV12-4	CASSRGPRDTQYF
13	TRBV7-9	CASSPPGYYEQYF
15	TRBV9	CASSVATWGGNEQFF
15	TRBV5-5	CASSHGGGSYNEQFF
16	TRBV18	CASSPPGSWRKETQYF
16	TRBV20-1	CSAGQTSGGPQETQYF
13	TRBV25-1	CASSRQNYNEQFF
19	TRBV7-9	CASSDPVDMRISGANVLTF
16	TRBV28	CASSLLQGLISYEQYF
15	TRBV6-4	CASSDQGFGANVLTF
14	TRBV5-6	CASSFLRDTDTQYF
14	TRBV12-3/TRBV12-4	CASSRRDRGSPLHF
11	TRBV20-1	CSAVGTDTQYF
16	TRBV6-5	CASSYSNPWGKDTQYF
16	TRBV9	CASSVDEGMVGNEQFF
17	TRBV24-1	CATSDARTGGGYNEQFF
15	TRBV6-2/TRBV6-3	CASSQLGVSNNEQFF
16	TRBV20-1	CSARDLSAASYNEQYF
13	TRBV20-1	CSARDRYSYEQYF
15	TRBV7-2	CASSERTAGNQPQHF
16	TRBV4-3	CASSQDPGDSNQPQHF
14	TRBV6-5	CASSRLLLQETQFF
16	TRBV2	CASSERLAGGVHEQFF
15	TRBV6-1	CASRTGKTTYNEQFF
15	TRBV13	CASSSSGGLSYEQYF
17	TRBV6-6	CASSYPGTGVAGETQYF
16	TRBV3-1	CASSPRERGGLDTQYF
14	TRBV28	CASSSGGYNYGYTF
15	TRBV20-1	CSAAGTSVTQETQYF
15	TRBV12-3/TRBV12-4	CASSWRDRGLNEQFF